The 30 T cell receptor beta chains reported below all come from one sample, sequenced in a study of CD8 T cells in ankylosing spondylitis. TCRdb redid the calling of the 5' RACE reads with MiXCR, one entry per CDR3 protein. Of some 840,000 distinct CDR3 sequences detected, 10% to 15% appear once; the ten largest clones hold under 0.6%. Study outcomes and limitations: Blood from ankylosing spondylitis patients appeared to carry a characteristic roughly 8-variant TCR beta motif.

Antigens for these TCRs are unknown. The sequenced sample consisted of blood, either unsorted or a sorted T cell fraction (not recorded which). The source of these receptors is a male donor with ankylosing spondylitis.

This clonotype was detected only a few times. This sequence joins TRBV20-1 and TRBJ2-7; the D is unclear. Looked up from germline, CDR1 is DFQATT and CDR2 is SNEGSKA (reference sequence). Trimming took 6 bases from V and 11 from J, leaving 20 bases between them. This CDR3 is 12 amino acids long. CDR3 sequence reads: CSASSSSGVKYF. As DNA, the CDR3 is TGCAGTGCCAGCTCCTCGAGTGGGGTAAAGTACTTC.

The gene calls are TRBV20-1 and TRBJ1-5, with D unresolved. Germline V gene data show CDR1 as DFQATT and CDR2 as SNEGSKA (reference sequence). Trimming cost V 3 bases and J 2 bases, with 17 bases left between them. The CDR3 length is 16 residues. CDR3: CSAREWSPMGNQPQHF. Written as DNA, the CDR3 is TGCAGTGCTAGGGAGTGGAGTCCGATGGGCAATCAGCCCCAGCATTTT.

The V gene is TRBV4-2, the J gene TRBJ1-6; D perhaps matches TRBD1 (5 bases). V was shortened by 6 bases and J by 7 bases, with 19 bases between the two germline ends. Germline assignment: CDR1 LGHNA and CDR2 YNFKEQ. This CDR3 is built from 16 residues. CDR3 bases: TGTGCCAGCAGTAAAAAGGGGAGGGAAAACAATTCACCCCTCCACTTT. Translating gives CASSKKGRENNSPLHF.

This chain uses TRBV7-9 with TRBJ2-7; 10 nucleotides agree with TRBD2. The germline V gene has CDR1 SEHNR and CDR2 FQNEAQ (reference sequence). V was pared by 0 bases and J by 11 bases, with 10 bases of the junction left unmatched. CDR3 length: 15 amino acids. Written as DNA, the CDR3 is TGTGCCAGCAGCTTAGCGAGTCTAGCGGGGGATCAAAAGTACTTC. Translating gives CASSLASLAGDQKYF.

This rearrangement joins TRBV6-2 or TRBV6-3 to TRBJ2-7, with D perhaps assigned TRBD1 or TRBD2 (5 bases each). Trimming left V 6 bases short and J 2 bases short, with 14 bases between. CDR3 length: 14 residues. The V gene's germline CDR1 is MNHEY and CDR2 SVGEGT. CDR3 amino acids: CASRRNEGPYEQYF. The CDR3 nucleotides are TGTGCCAGCAGGCGGAATGAGGGGCCCTACGAGCAGTACTTC.

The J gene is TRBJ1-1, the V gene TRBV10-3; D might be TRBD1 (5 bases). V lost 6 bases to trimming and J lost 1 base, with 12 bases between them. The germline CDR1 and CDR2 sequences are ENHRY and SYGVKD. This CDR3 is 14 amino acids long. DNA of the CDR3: TGTGCCATCAGGTCAGGGATAACGAACACTGAAGCTTTCTTT. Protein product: CAIRSGITNTEAFF.

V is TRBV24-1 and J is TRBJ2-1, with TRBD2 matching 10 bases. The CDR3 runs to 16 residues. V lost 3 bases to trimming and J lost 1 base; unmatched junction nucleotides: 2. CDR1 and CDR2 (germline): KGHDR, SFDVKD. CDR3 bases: TGTGCCACCAGTGATGGACTAGCGGCTTCCTACAATGAGCAGTTCTTC. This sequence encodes CATSDGLAASYNEQFF.

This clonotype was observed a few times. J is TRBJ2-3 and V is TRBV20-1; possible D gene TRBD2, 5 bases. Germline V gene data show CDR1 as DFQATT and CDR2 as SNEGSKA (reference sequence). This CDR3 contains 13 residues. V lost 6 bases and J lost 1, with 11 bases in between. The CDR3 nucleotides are TGCAGTGCAGGGAGTAGAGGCACAGATACGCAGTATTTT. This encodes CSAGSRGTDTQYF.

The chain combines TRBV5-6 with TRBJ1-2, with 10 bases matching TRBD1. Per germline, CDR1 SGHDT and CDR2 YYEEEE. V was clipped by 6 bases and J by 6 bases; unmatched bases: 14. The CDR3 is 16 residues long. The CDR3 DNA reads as TGTGCCAGCAACCTTTTGGGACAGGGGAGTGTGGATGGCTACACCTTC. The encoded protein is CASNLLGQGSVDGYTF. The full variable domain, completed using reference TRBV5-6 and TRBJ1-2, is DAGVTQSPTHLIKTRGQQVTLRCSPKSGHDTVSWYQQALGQGPQFIFQYYEEEERQRGNFPDRFSGHQFPNYSSELNVNALLLGDSALYLCASNLLGQGSVDGYTFGSGTRLTVV.

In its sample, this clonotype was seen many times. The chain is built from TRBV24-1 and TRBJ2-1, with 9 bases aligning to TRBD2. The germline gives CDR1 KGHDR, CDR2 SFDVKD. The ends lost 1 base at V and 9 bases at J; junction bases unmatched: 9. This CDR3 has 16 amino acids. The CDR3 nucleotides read TGTGCCACCAGTGATTTTGGGCTAGCGGGATTCAGTGAGCAGTTCTTC. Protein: CATSDFGLAGFSEQFF.

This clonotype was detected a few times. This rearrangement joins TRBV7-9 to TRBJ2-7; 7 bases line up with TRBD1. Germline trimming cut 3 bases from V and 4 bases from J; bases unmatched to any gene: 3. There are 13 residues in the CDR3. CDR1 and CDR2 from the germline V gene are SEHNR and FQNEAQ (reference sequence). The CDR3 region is CASSFQGEYEQYF. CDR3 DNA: TGTGCCAGCAGCTTTCAGGGGGAGTACGAGCAGTACTTC.

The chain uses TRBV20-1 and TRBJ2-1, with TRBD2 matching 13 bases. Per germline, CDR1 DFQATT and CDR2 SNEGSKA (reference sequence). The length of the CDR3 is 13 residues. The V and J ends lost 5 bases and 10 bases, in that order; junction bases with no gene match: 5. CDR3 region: CSAGGTSGKEQFF. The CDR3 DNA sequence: TGCAGTGCTGGGGGGACTAGCGGGAAGGAGCAGTTCTTC.

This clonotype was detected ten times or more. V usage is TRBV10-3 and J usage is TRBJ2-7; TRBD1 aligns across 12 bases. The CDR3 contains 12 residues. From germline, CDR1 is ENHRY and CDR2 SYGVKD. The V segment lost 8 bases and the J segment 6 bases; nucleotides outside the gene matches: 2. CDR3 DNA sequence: TGTGCCATCGGGACAGGGGGCGGCGAGCAGTACTTC. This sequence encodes CAIGTGGGEQYF.

In DNA, the CDR3 is TGTGCCAGCAGCATATACAGCGGGCAGGGTGCGACCTACGAGCAGTACTTC. Its protein product is CASSIYSGQGATYEQYF. This chain links TRBV6-1 with TRBJ2-7; a possible D gene is TRBD2 (6 bases). CDR3 length: 17 residues. Germline assignment: CDR1 MNHNS and CDR2 SASEGT. V was pared by 6 bases and J by 2 bases, with 23 bases between.

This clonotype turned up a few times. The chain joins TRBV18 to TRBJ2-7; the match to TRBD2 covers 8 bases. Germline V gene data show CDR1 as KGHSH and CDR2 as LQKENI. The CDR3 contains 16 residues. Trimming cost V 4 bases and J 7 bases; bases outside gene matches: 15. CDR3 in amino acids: CASSLLAGGPDEEQYF. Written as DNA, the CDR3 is TGTGCCAGCTCACTTCTCGCGGGAGGCCCAGATGAGGAGCAGTACTTC.

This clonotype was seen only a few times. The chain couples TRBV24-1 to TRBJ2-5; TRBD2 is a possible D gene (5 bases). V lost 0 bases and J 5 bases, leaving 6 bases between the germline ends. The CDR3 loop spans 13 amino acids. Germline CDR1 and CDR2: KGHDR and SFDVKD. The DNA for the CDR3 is TGTGCCACCAGTGATTTGCCGGGGGAGACCCAGTACTTC. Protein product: CATSDLPGETQYF.

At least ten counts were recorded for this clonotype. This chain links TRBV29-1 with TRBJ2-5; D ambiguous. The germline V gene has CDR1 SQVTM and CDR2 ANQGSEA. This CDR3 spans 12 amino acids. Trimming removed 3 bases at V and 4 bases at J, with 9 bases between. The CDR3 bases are TGCAGCGTTGACAGGCACAGAGAGACCCAGTACTTC. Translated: CSVDRHRETQYF.

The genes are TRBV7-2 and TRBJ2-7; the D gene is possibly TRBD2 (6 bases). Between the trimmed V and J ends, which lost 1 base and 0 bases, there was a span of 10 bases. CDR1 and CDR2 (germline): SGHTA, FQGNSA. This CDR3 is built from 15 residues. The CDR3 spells CASSLVASVSYEQYF. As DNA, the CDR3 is TGTGCCAGCAGCTTAGTGGCTAGCGTCTCCTACGAGCAGTACTTC.

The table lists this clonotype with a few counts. This chain's CDR3 is CASSFRGSSSYEQYF. CDR3 in DNA: TGTGCCAGCAGTTTCCGAGGATCTAGCTCCTACGAGCAGTACTTC. The chain combines TRBV27 with TRBJ2-7; D remains unclear. V lost 3 bases and J 0 bases, leaving 12 bases between the germline ends. The CDR3 runs 15 residues. Germline loops: CDR1 MNHEY, CDR2 SMNVEV (reference sequence).

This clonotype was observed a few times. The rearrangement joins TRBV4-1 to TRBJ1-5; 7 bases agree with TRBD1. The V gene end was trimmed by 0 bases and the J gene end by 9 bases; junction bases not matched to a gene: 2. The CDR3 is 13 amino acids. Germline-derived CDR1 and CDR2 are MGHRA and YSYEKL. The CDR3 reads CASSQETGLPQHF. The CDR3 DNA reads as TGCGCCAGCAGCCAAGAGACAGGGCTGCCCCAGCATTTT.

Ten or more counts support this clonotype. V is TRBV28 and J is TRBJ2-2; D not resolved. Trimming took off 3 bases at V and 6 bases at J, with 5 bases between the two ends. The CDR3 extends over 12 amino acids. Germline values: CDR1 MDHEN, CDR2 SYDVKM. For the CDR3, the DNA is TGTGCCAGCAGTTTTCGGCCCGGGGAGCTGTTTTTT. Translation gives CASSFRPGELFF.

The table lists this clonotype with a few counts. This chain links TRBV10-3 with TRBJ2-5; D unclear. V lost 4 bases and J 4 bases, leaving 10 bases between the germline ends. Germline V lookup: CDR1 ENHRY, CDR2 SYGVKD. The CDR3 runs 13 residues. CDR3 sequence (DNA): TGTGCCATCAGTGCCCCAGGCCGAGAGACCCAGTACTTC. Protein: CAISAPGRETQYF.

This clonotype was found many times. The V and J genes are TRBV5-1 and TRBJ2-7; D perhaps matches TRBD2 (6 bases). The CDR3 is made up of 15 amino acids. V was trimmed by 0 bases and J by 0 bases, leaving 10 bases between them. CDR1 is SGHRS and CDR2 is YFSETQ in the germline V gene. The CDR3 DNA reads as TGCGCCAGCAGCTTGGCCGGGGGATTCTCCTACGAGCAGTACTTC. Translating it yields CASSLAGGFSYEQYF.

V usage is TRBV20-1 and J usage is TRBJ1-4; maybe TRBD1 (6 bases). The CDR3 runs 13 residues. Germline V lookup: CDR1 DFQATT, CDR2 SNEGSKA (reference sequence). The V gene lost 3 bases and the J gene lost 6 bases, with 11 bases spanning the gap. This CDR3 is CSASSGADEKLFF. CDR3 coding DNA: TGCAGTGCTAGTTCGGGGGCGGATGAAAAACTGTTTTTT.

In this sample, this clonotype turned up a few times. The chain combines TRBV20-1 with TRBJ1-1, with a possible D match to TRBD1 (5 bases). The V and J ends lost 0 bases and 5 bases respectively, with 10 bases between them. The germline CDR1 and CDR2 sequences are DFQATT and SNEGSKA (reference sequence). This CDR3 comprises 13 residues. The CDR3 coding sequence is TGCAGTGCTAGAGATCCCAGGGAGACTGAAGCTTTCTTT. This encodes CSARDPRETEAFF.

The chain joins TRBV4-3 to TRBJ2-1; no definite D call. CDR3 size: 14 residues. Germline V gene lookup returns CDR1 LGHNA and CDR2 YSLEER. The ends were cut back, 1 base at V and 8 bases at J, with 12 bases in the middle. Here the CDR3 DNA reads TGCGCCAGCAGCCAAGCCGGCAGCAGCGATGAGCAGTTCTTC. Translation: CASSQAGSSDEQFF.

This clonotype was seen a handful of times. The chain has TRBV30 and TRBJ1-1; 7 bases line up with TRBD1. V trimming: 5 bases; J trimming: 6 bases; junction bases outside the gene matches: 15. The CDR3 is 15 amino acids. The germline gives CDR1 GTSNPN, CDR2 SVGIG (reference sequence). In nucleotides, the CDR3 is TGTGCCTGGGTGCGACAGACAGGGTCATTCGCTGAAGCTTTCTTT. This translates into CAWVRQTGSFAEAFF.

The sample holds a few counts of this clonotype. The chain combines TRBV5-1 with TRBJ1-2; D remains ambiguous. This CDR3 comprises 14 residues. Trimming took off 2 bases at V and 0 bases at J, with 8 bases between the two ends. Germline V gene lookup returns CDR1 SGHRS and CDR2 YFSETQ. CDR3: CASSFGGTNYGYTF. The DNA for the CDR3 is TGCGCCAGCAGCTTCGGCGGGACTAACTATGGCTACACCTTC.

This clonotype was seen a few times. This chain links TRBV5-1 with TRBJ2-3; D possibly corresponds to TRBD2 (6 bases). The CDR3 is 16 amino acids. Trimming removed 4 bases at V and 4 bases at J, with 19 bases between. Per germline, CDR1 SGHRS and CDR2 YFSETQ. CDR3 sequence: CASSGAGSGGSDTQYF. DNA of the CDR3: TGCGCCAGCAGCGGGGCGGGAAGCGGAGGCTCAGATACGCAGTATTTT.

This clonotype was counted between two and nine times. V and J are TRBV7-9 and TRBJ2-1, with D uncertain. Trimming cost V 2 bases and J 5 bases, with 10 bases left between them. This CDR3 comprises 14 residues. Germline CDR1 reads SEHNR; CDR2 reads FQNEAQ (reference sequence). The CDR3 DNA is TGTGCCAGCAGCTTACGCTTACCGGACAATGAGCAGTTCTTC. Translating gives CASSLRLPDNEQFF.